This TCR beta chain was captured by sequencing in a study of T-cell reconstitution after alpha-beta-depleted transplantation in children. Findings and limits, study-wide: Reports say that about two months after transplant, the alpha-beta T cells came out of several hundred graft clones that had expanded. Most T-cell counts and diversity one year after the transplant came from T cells that were newly produced.

Molecular barcoding with unique molecular identifiers was used for the TCRbeta library. Using its own MiXCR run on the PCR reads, TCRdb lists one record per CDR3 protein. The repertoire holds approximately 400,000 distinct CDR3 sequences, with about a sixth as singletons. Points on this clonotype: Its target is not known.

The CDR3 covers 17 residues. The germline gives CDR1 MGHRA, CDR2 YSYEKL. Unmatched junction bases numbered 10, after V lost 4 bases and J lost 2 bases. This clonotype originated in a boy younger than two who had a stem cell transplant for Wiskott-Aldrich syndrome, so the T cells may come from the graft donor. The sequences come from PBMCs, mostly from graft donor cells, collected 360 days after TCRalphabeta/CD19-depleted stem cell transplant. This sequence joins TRBV4-1 and TRBJ1-3; 8 bases align to TRBD1. CDR3 in amino acids: CASSRPCKDRAGNTIYF. The CDR3 bases are TGCGCCAGCAGCCGACCGTGCAAGGACAGGGCTGGAAACACCATATATTTT.